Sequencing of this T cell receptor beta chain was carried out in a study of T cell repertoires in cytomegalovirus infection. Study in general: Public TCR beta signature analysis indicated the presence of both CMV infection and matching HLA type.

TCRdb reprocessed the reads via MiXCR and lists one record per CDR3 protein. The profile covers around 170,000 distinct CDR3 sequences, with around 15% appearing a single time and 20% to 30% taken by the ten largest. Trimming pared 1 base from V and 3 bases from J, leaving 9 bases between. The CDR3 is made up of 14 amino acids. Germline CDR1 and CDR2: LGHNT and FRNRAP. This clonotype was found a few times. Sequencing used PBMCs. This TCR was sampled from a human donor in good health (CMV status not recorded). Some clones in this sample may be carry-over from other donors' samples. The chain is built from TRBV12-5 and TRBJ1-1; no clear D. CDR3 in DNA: TGTGCTAGTGGTTTGGCTAAGGGTTACACTGAAGCTTTCTTT. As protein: CASGLAKGYTEAFF.